This T cell receptor beta chain appears in the sequencing data of a study of blood T cell repertoires in COVID-19. The germline gives CDR1 SQVTM, CDR2 ANQGSEA. The CDR3 spans 15 residues. V gave up 5 bases and J gave up 8 bases; unmatched junction bases: 7. Generated by immunoSEQ multiplex PCR, the TCRdb table keeps only in-frame clones and is missing some. Of 200,000 or so clones in the sample, around 80% were seen once. V and J are TRBV29-1 and TRBJ2-2; TRBD2 matches at 14 bases. The source material was peripheral blood. The sequence was obtained from a human donor in a cohort sampled during active COVID-19. Written as DNA, the CDR3 is TGCAGCGTTTTACTGGGGACTAGCGGGAGTGGGGAGCTGTTTTTT. Protein sequence: CSVLLGTSGSGELFF.